Detailed here is one T cell receptor beta chain. Its target is not known. This entry is derived from a study of Ad26.COV2.S vaccination and SARS-CoV-2 variants. Study details: Recipients of Ad26.COV2.S got it intramuscularly, once or twice 56 days apart. Overall study results and limits: Among vaccine recipients, spike-specific TCR breadth exceeded that of placebo recipients. The breadth of spike-specific CD8+ and CD4+ T cell responses after vaccination was reportedly substantial.

As to treatment: over 15 received Ad26.COV2.S at low or high dose, single or two shots; 5 received placebo; per-sample allocation not given. Sampling occurred on day 63 after the first vaccine or placebo injection. A Boston adult aged 18-55 years was the donor. Assay used: immunoSEQ multiplex PCR; TCRdb lists only in-frame clones, some missing. The top ten clones hold 2.5% to 3.5% of a sample with some 350,000 clones, about 85% of them seen once. The trim removed 5 bases at V and 6 bases at J, leaving 9 bases unmatched. This CDR3 is 15 amino acids long. Germline loops: CDR1 KGHSH, CDR2 LQKENI. The TCR originated in a person aged 18-60 years who received the Ad26.COV2.S COVID-19 vaccine or a placebo. This specimen was peripheral blood, taken in a trial of Ad26.COV2.S vaccine versus placebo. J is TRBJ1-4 and V is TRBV18, with 7 positions matching TRBD1. CDR3: CASSDDRAGDEKLFF. In DNA form, the CDR3 reads TGTGCCAGCTCAGACGACAGGGCGGGGGATGAAAAACTGTTTTTT.